The rows below give T cell receptor beta chains drawn from one sample of a study of blood T cell repertoires in COVID-19. The method was immunoSEQ multiplex PCR; TCRdb's version includes in-frame clones alone and lacks a portion of them. The profile shows about 200,000 clones, approximately 85% of them singletons. Sequenced input: PBMCs or T cells enriched from blood (not recorded which). These receptor sequences come from a man in his forties who had recovered from COVID-19. Each CDR3 is given with its conserved first and last residue. The D gene is left open where the match is weak. The size field is filled for only some rows; it gives once, few, many or a size class.

J: TRBJ1-2
D: .
V: TRBV3-1/TRBV3-2
size: few
DNA: TGTGCCAGCAGCCAAGTGGAGCTTACTAACTATGGCTACACCTTC
CDR3: CASSQVELTNYGYTF

J: TRBJ2-1
D: .
V: TRBV18
size: .
DNA: TGTGCCAGCCTATGGACAGCCTTCGGAAATGAGCAGTTCTTC
CDR3: CASLWTAFGNEQFF

J: TRBJ2-1
D: .
V: TRBV5-6
size: .
DNA: TGTGCCAGCAGCTTGGACAGATTGCATGAGCAGTTCTTC
CDR3: CASSLDRLHEQFF

J: TRBJ1-2
D: TRBD1
V: TRBV7-3
size: .
DNA: TGTGCCAGCAGCTTACAGACAGGGAGCGGCTACACCTTC
CDR3: CASSLQTGSGYTF

J: TRBJ1-2
D: .
V: TRBV14
size: .
DNA: TGTGCCGATTACCAACAAGGGGCGGATTCCTTCTTTGGCTACACCTTC
CDR3: CADYQQGADSFFGYTF

J: TRBJ2-5
D: .
V: TRBV7-2
size: .
DNA: TGTGCCAGCAGCTTGAACGGCGGTGGGGAGACCCAGTACTTC
CDR3: CASSLNGGGETQYF

J: TRBJ2-5
D: TRBD2
V: TRBV15
size: .
DNA: TGTGCCACCAGCAGAAAGCGGGAGCCTCAAGAGACCCAGTACTTC
CDR3: CATSRKREPQETQYF

J: TRBJ1-2
D: TRBD1
V: TRBV2
size: .
DNA: TGTGCCAGCAGTGAACCCCGCCAGGGGGATGGCTACACCTTC
CDR3: CASSEPRQGDGYTF

J: TRBJ2-2
D: TRBD2
V: TRBV24-1
size: .
DNA: TGTGCCACCAGTGAGGCGGGGAGGGGACCGAACACCGGGGAGCTGTTTTTT
CDR3: CATSEAGRGPNTGELFF

J: TRBJ2-1
D: .
V: TRBV6-4
size: .
DNA: TGTGCCAGCAGGGAAGGAGGTGAGCAGTTCTTC
CDR3: CASREGGEQFF